A selection of T cell receptor beta chains follows, all from one sample in a study of radiotherapy plus CTLA-4 blockade in lung cancer. The assay was immunoSEQ multiplex PCR, and TCRdb's table has in-frame clones only and misses some. This table holds more than 75,000 clones, roughly 78% found once. Sequencing was performed on peripheral blood, taken from a patient treated with radiotherapy plus ipilimumab. These receptors were taken from a human donor with non-small cell lung cancer that progressed on radiotherapy plus ipilimumab. The CDR3 runs from the conserved cysteine through the conserved F or W. D genes are given only for firm matches. A row's size may be missing; if present it is once, few, many or a size class.

>TRBJ1-2|TRBV2|-|-
CASSENGDGYTF
TGTGCCAGCAGTGAGAATGGCGATGGCTACACCTTC
>TRBJ2-1|TRBV5-4|-|few
CATGTPYNEQFF
TGTGCCACCGGGACACCGTACAATGAGCAGTTCTTC
>TRBJ2-5|TRBV5-4|-|-
CASSLGGAIQETQYF
TGTGCCAGCAGCTTGGGAGGGGCAATCCAAGAGACCCAGTACTTC
>TRBJ2-3|TRBV5-4|-|-
CASSFTQSTDTQYF
TGTGCCAGCAGCTTTACACAGAGCACAGATACGCAGTATTTT
>TRBJ1-5|TRBV6-1|TRBD1|-
CASSEGQGFRQPQHF
TGTGCCAGCAGTGAAGGACAGGGGTTTCGTCAGCCCCAGCATTTT
>TRBJ2-5|TRBV28|TRBD2|-
CASSLGGGGTQYF
TGTGCCAGCAGTTTAGGGGGGGGAGGGACCCAGTACTTC
>TRBJ2-1|TRBV9|-|-
CASSVETATKQFF
TGTGCCAGCAGCGTAGAAACAGCTACCAAGCAGTTCTTC
>TRBJ2-3|TRBV7-9|TRBD2|-
CASTPLAGLGNTQYF
TGTGCCAGCACCCCCCTAGCGGGACTTGGAAATACGCAGTATTTT
>TRBJ1-6|TRBV6-1|TRBD1|-
CASNWDRVSPLHF
TGTGCCAGCAATTGGGACAGAGTCTCACCCCTCCACTTT
>TRBJ1-5|TRBV10-3|-|-
CAIQEGTNSNQPQHF
TGTGCCATCCAAGAGGGGACAAATAGCAATCAGCCCCAGCATTTT
>TRBJ2-1|TRBV28|-|-
CASSLLSGSGFF
TGTGCCAGCAGTTTACTCTCTGGGAGTGGGTTCTTC
>TRBJ2-7|TRBV4-1|TRBD2|-
CASSQDQPSGATYEQYF
TGCGCCAGCAGCCAAGATCAGCCTAGCGGGGCAACCTACGAGCAGTACTTC
>TRBJ2-7|TRBV9|TRBD2|-
CASSRREGRYEQYF
TGTGCCAGCAGCCGGCGGGAGGGCCGATACGAGCAGTACTTC
>TRBJ2-3|TRBV19|TRBD1|-
CASSSRQGGTDTQYF
TGTGCCAGTAGTTCCCGCCAGGGGGGCACAGATACGCAGTATTTT
>TRBJ2-2|TRBV6-1|-|-
CASSAYRFANTGELFF
TGTGCCAGCAGTGCCTACAGATTTGCGAACACCGGGGAGCTGTTTTTT
>TRBJ2-7|TRBV28|TRBD1|few
CASRTGASNEQYF
TGTGCCAGTCGGACAGGGGCATCGAACGAGCAGTACTTC
>TRBJ2-1|TRBV7-3|-|-
CASSLMPGNEQFF
TGTGCCAGCAGCTTAATGCCAGGCAATGAGCAGTTCTTC
>TRBJ1-4|TRBV28|-|once
CASSLGGQGGEKLFF
TGTGCCAGCAGTTTAGGGGGCCAGGGCGGCGAAAAACTGTTTTTT
>TRBJ1-5|TRBV4-1|TRBD1|-
CASSQGAGGDPQHF
TGCGCCAGCAGCCAAGGGGCAGGGGGCGATCCCCAGCATTTT
>TRBJ2-7|TRBV4-1|-|-
CASSQGGLSHEQYF
TGCGCCAGCAGCCAAGGGGGACTTTCCCACGAGCAGTACTTC
>TRBJ2-1|TRBV6-1|-|-
CASSALAGSSYNEQFF
TGTGCCAGCAGTGCATTGGCAGGGAGCTCCTACAATGAGCAGTTCTTC
>TRBJ2-3|TRBV10-3|-|few
CAISESHASRRGGPPDTQYF
TGTGCCATCAGTGAGTCGCATGCTTCCCGCCGGGGCGGGCCCCCAGATACGCAGTATTTT
>TRBJ2-1|TRBV11-1|TRBD1|-
CASSLGDDRDNEQFF
TGTGCCAGCAGCTTAGGGGATGACAGGGACAATGAGCAGTTCTTC
>TRBJ2-3|TRBV28|-|-
CASSFSGPADTQYF
TGTGCCAGCAGTTTCTCGGGGCCGGCAGATACGCAGTATTTT
>TRBJ2-7|TRBV7-2|-|-
CASSRAGRGLGEQYF
TGTGCCAGCAGCCGCGCAGGAAGGGGACTCGGGGAGCAGTACTTC
>TRBJ2-3|TRBV9|TRBD2|-
CASSVAGLAASTDTQYF
TGTGCCAGCAGCGTAGCTGGGCTAGCGGCTAGCACAGATACGCAGTATTTT
>TRBJ1-3|TRBV28|TRBD1|once
CASSRQGWNTIYF
TGTGCCAGCAGTAGACAGGGCTGGAACACCATATATTTT
>TRBJ1-2|TRBV7-2|-|-
CASSSAASGGGYGYTF
TGTGCCAGCAGCTCGGCGGCTTCGGGGGGCGGCTATGGCTACACCTTC
>TRBJ1-2|TRBV28|-|-
CASSLSGTSSYGYTF
TGTGCCAGCAGTTTATCAGGGACAAGCAGCTATGGCTACACCTTC
>TRBJ2-7|TRBV2|-|-
CASIVAEGYEQYF
TGTGCCAGCATCGTAGCGGAGGGCTACGAGCAGTACTTC
>TRBJ1-2|TRBV7-3|-|-
CASSLGDNYGYTF
TGTGCCAGCAGCTTAGGGGATAACTATGGCTACACCTTC
>TRBJ1-2|TRBV6-5|-|-
CASSYSGPWGQGNTF
-
>TRBJ2-1|TRBV5-1|TRBD2|-
CASSLALAGVMDEQFF
TGCGCCAGCAGCTTGGCTCTAGCGGGAGTCATGGATGAGCAGTTCTTC
>TRBJ2-2|TRBV7-2|-|once
CASSLAGASTGELFF
TGTGCCAGCAGCTTAGCGGGGGCCTCCACCGGGGAGCTGTTTTTT
>TRBJ2-7|TRBV2|TRBD1|-
CASSEGTGAWSEQYF
TGTGCCAGCAGTGAAGGTACAGGGGCCTGGTCCGAGCAGTACTTC
>TRBJ1-1|TRBV5-1|-|-
CASSLGWNTEAFF
TGCGCCAGCAGCTTGGGCTGGAACACTGAAGCTTTCTTT
>TRBJ2-3|TRBV5-5|TRBD2|few
CASSLRLAGPTDTQYF
TGTGCCAGCAGCTTACGACTAGCGGGGCCCACGGATACGCAGTATTTT
>TRBJ1-4|TRBV7-2|TRBD1|-
CASSLPRDSPTNEKLFF
TGTGCCAGCAGCTTACCGCGGGACAGCCCAACTAATGAAAAACTGTTTTTT
>TRBJ1-3|TRBV2|TRBD1|few
CASAEGAAGNTIYF
TGTGCCAGCGCTGAGGGGGCGGCTGGAAACACCATATATTTT
>TRBJ2-7|TRBV6-5|-|few
CASKSADHYEQYF
TGTGCCAGCAAATCGGCGGACCACTACGAGCAGTACTTC
>TRBJ2-2|TRBV2|-|-
CASSSIPATGELFF
TGTGCCAGCAGCTCTATACCAGCTACCGGGGAGCTGTTTTTT
>TRBJ2-1|TRBV9|TRBD2|once
CASSVEPSGGRDEQFF
TGTGCCAGCAGCGTAGAGCCTAGCGGGGGCAGGGATGAGCAGTTCTTC
>TRBJ1-5|TRBV4-3|-|-
CASSTRGGMTPQHF
TGCGCCAGCAGCACCCGGGGGGGTATGACGCCCCAGCATTTT
>TRBJ2-2|TRBV30|-|-
CAWGDPPGELFF
TGTGCCTGGGGGGACCCCCCCGGGGAGCTGTTTTTT
>TRBJ2-1|TRBV9|TRBD2|-
CASSVAPIAGVYNEQFF
TGTGCCAGCAGCGTAGCTCCCATAGCGGGAGTCTACAATGAGCAGTTCTTC
>TRBJ1-2|TRBV5-6|-|-
CASSPTWGGAYGYTF
TGTGCCAGCAGCCCCACTTGGGGGGGCGCTTATGGCTACACCTTC
>TRBJ1-2|TRBV6-5|-|-
CASSLKDYGYTF
TGTGCCAGCAGTCTTAAGGACTATGGCTACACCTTC
>TRBJ2-2|TRBV6-6|-|-
CASILNPDTGELFF
TGTGCCAGCATCCTTAATCCAGACACCGGGGAGCTGTTTTTT
>TRBJ1-2|TRBV2|-|once
CASSEAPGVRESGYTF
TGTGCCAGCAGTGAAGCCCCTGGGGTCAGGGAATCTGGCTACACCTTC
>TRBJ1-2|TRBV4-2|-|-
CASSQDGSKPGKYGYTF
TGTGCCAGCAGCCAAGATGGATCAAAGCCAGGGAAGTATGGCTACACCTTC
>TRBJ2-2|TRBV6-6|-|-
CASSDSNGDTGELFF
TGTGCCAGCAGCGATAGCAATGGGGACACCGGGGAGCTGTTTTTT
>TRBJ1-1|TRBV6-5|-|-
CASSSGFMNTEAFF
TGTGCCAGCAGTTCTGGATTCATGAACACTGAAGCTTTCTTT
>TRBJ2-7|TRBV27|TRBD2|-
CASSFTGLARKSEQYF
TGTGCCAGCAGTTTCACGGGACTAGCGCGCAAAAGCGAGCAGTACTTC
>TRBJ2-5|TRBV28|TRBD2|-
CASSSWREISQETQYF
TGTGCCAGCAGTTCTTGGCGGGAGATTAGCCAAGAGACCCAGTACTTC
>TRBJ1-2|TRBV5-1|-|-
CASTPGGDNYGYTF
TGCGCCAGCACCCCGGGGGGGGACAACTATGGCTACACCTTC
>TRBJ1-2|TRBV1|-|once
CTSRVVSLRKTYGYTF
TGCACCAGCAGAGTCGTAAGTTTGCGAAAGACCTATGGCTACACCTTC
>TRBJ2-5|TRBV5-6|TRBD2|-
CASSSTTSGGARETQYF
TGTGCCAGCAGCTCCACCACTAGCGGGGGGGCCCGTGAGACCCAGTACTTC
>TRBJ2-3|TRBV23-1|TRBD1|few
CASSQSRTGWVTSSTDTQYF
TGCGCCAGCAGTCAATCCCGGACAGGGTGGGTAACTTCTAGCACAGATACGCAGTATTTT
>TRBJ2-1|TRBV5-4|TRBD2|-
CASSLTSGVEQFF
TGTGCCAGCAGCTTGACTAGCGGGGTTGAGCAGTTCTTC